Following are 16 T cell receptor beta chains from one sample sequenced in a study of PD-1 blockade in classical Hodgkin lymphoma. Autologous stem cell transplantation was followed by relapse in every patient, and brentuximab vedotin exposure varied. Sequencing was performed with immunoSEQ multiplex PCR; in TCRdb, only in-frame clones are kept and a portion is missing. The repertoire consists of about 98,000 clones, with about four fifths occurring once and the leading ten covering about 16%. This sample comprised peripheral blood mononuclear cells (PBMCs), obtained before the second cycle of nivolumab. Source of these receptors: a human donor with classical Hodgkin lymphoma.

The J gene is TRBJ2-1, the V gene TRBV15, with D perhaps TRBD1 (6 bases). With 5 bases removed from V and 2 bases from J, the gap between germline ends came to 22 bases. The germline V gene encodes CDR1 LNHNV and CDR2 YYDKDF (reference sequence). The CDR3 runs to 18 residues. The CDR3 region has the DNA TGTGCCACCAGCCCCGGGCCGTTCGAGGACAGTGCCTACAATGAGCAGTTCTTC. Translation: CATSPGPFEDSAYNEQFF.

The rearrangement uses TRBV6-5 and TRBJ2-7; 8 positions agree with TRBD1. The CDR3 covers 15 residues. V trimming: 0 bases; J trimming: 4 bases; junction bases outside the gene matches: 5. Germline values: CDR1 MNHEY, CDR2 SVGAGI. CDR3 amino acids: CASSYSTTGGYEQYF. DNA for the CDR3: TGTGCCAGCAGTTACTCTACAACAGGGGGGTACGAGCAGTACTTC.

The V call is TRBV5-1, the J call TRBJ1-3; no clear D gene. CDR1 and CDR2 (germline): SGHRS, YFSETQ. V lost 4 bases, J lost 8 bases, and 16 bases lay in between. This CDR3 spans 14 amino acids. The CDR3 DNA is TGCGCCAGCAGCCGATCGGGAGTCGGGGACACCATATATTTT. This encodes CASSRSGVGDTIYF.

This chain connects TRBV16 to TRBJ2-7, with D hard to call. V dropped 5 bases and J dropped 6 bases, with 14 bases sitting between them. This CDR3 spans 13 amino acids. Germline assignment: CDR1 KGHSY and CDR2 FQNENV. The CDR3 spells CASSSQQGSEQYF. CDR3 in DNA: TGTGCCAGCAGCTCCCAGCAAGGCTCCGAGCAGTACTTC.

The CDR3 loop reads CAISEQGMNTEAFF. The CDR3 DNA reads as TGTGCCATCAGTGAACAGGGAATGAACACTGAAGCTTTCTTT. This chain uses TRBV10-3 with TRBJ1-1, with a tentative D call TRBD1 (6 bases). There are 14 residues in the CDR3. Germline V gene sequence: CDR1 ENHRY, CDR2 SYGVKD. V was trimmed by 3 bases and J by 0 bases, leaving 8 bases between them.

This chain joins TRBV28 and TRBJ2-1; TRBD1 matches 9 bases. There are 15 residues in the CDR3. Germline CDR1 and CDR2: MDHEN and SYDVKM. V lost 6 bases to trimming and J lost 1 base; unmatched junction nucleotides: 4. The CDR3 region is CASRVGTGSYNEQFF. CDR3 sequence (DNA): TGTGCCAGCAGGGTCGGGACAGGGTCCTACAATGAGCAGTTCTTC.

V gene TRBV10-3 combines with J gene TRBJ2-7; 7 nucleotides match TRBD2. This CDR3 region has 15 residues. The germline CDR1 and CDR2 sequences are ENHRY and SYGVKD. The V and J ends lost 7 bases and 4 bases, in that order; junction bases with no gene match: 13. Here the CDR3 DNA reads TGTGCCATCACGCAAGGGGAGGGTATTACGTACGAGCAGTACTTC. It translates to CAITQGEGITYEQYF.

This clone was seen once. The chain combines TRBV4-2 with TRBJ2-3, with D perhaps matching TRBD2 (6 bases). V was cut by 0 bases and J by 1 base, with 8 bases left in between. CDR3 length equals 15 residues. Germline values: CDR1 LGHNA, CDR2 YNFKEQ. The CDR3 DNA sequence: TGTGCCAGCAGCCAAGATGGGACTGGCACAGATACGCAGTATTTT. Translated, it gives CASSQDGTGTDTQYF.

The chain uses TRBV4-2 and TRBJ2-7; D tentatively fits TRBD1 or TRBD2 (5 bases each). V was trimmed by 5 bases and J by 2 bases, leaving 10 bases between them. Germline CDR1 and CDR2: LGHNA and YNFKEQ. The CDR3 is 13 amino acids. Here the CDR3 DNA reads TGTGCCAGCAGCTCTCCGGGGCCCTACGAGCAGTACTTC. Translation gives CASSSPGPYEQYF.

V and J are TRBV19 and TRBJ2-2; D is possibly TRBD2 (8 bases). Germline CDR1 LNHDA, CDR2 SQIVND (reference sequence). The CDR3 covers 16 residues. V lost 4 bases to trimming and J lost 3 bases, with 15 bases between them. CDR3 region: CASSKGASGYTGELFF. CDR3 bases: TGTGCCAGTAGTAAGGGGGCTAGCGGGTACACCGGGGAGCTGTTTTTT.

The chain joins TRBV4-1 to TRBJ2-1; 9 nucleotides agree with TRBD2. CDR1 and CDR2 (germline): MGHRA, YSYEKL. Losses at the gene ends were 2 bases for V and 4 bases for J; bases not matched to a gene: 3. The CDR3 contains 15 residues. CDR3 DNA sequence: TGCGCCAGCAGCCAACTAGCGGGGACATACAATGAGCAGTTCTTC. Translation gives CASSQLAGTYNEQFF.

The V and J genes are TRBV2 and TRBJ2-2; 8 bases align to TRBD2. J lost 3 bases, V lost 6 bases, and 6 bases had no gene match. The CDR3 runs 15 residues. The germline V gene encodes CDR1 SNHLY and CDR2 FYNNEI. For the CDR3, the DNA is TGTGCCAGCAGAGCGGGAGCACCGTACACCGGGGAGCTGTTTTTT. Translation: CASRAGAPYTGELFF. The variable domain in full, with the rest retrieved from reference TRBV2 and TRBJ2-2, is EPEVTQTPSHQVTQMGQEVILRCVPISNHLYFYWYRQILGQKVEFLVSFYNNEISEKSEIFDDQFSVERPDGSNFTLKIRSTKLEDSAMYFCASRAGAPYTGELFFGEGSRLTVL.

The chain uses TRBV5-6 and TRBJ1-4; D is uncertain. The CDR3 sequence is 14 residues long. With 4 bases removed from V and 0 bases from J, the gap between germline ends came to 7 bases. CDR1 is SGHDT and CDR2 is YYEEEE in the germline V gene. CDR3 sequence reads: CASSRGTTNEKLFF. The CDR3 DNA is TGTGCCAGCAGCCGCGGGACAACTAATGAAAAACTGTTTTTT. The complete variable domain, with remaining parts taken from reference TRBV5-6 and TRBJ1-4, reads DAGVTQSPTHLIKTRGQQVTLRCSPKSGHDTVSWYQQALGQGPQFIFQYYEEEERQRGNFPDRFSGHQFPNYSSELNVNALLLGDSALYLCASSRGTTNEKLFFGSGTQLSVL.

CDR3 sequence: CASSSTGGSGNTIYF. CDR3 in DNA: TGCGCCAGCAGCTCTACAGGGGGCTCTGGAAACACCATATATTTT. The chain is built from TRBV5-1 and TRBJ1-3; 8 bases map to TRBD1. Per the germline V gene, CDR1 is SGHRS and CDR2 is YFSETQ. V dropped 3 bases and J dropped 0; count of bases not matched to a gene: 2. The CDR3 has 15 residues.

This clone was picked up one time. The chain carries TRBV5-1 and TRBJ1-4, with D unclear. V was trimmed by 2 bases and J by 0 bases, leaving 5 bases between them. The CDR3 consists of 14 residues. CDR1 is SGHRS, CDR2 YFSETQ, per germline. The CDR3 DNA sequence: TGCGCCAGCAGCTTCGGGACAACTAATGAAAAACTGTTTTTT. Its translation is CASSFGTTNEKLFF.

The chain joins TRBV7-2 to TRBJ2-7; 10 bases fit TRBD2. Germline values: CDR1 SGHTA, CDR2 FQGNSA. J was trimmed by 2 bases and V by 2 bases; bases with no gene match: 9. The CDR3 runs to 17 residues. The CDR3 protein is CASSLTLSGRAPYEQYF. The CDR3 coding sequence is TGTGCCAGCAGCTTAACCCTGAGCGGGAGGGCCCCCTACGAGCAGTACTTC.